This T cell receptor (beta chain) was documented in a study of cytomegalovirus exposure and HLA in healthy donors. Overall study results and limits: It was reported that TCR beta sequences correctly inferred the HLA-A and HLA-B alleles for most subjects. Listed as cytomegalovirus-associated were around 160 TCR beta chains. Sequencing likely caused a cluster of highly shared sequence variants.

The ends were cut back, 1 base at V and 3 bases at J, with 6 bases in the middle. The CDR3 spans 13 residues. CDR1 and CDR2 (germline): SGHVS, FNYEAQ. This clone was counted only a few times. Its target is not known. In the PCR, 60 Vbeta and 13 Jbeta primers were used. Produced via immunoSEQ multiplex PCR; TCRdb's table is partial and in-frame only. Of 150,000 to 200,000 clones listed, around 83% were seen once; the top ten hold about 1.1%. Sequencing was performed on PBMCs. This TCR derives from a woman between 40 and 55 years old in good health and CMV-seronegative. The chain has TRBV7-6 and TRBJ2-5, with D perhaps matching TRBD2 (6 bases). The CDR3 is CASSLGEEETQYF. The CDR3 nucleotides read TGTGCCAGCAGCTTAGGGGAGGAAGAGACCCAGTACTTC.